The clone carrying this T cell receptor beta chain was counted a few times. Antigen specificity is unknown. Clones were read by immunoSEQ multiplex PCR, and TCRdb kept only the in-frame ones, dropping some. The sample records about 91,000 clones, around 86% being singletons. This record comes from a study of OX40 agonist ivuxolimab in advanced cancers. At the level of the study: Dosing consisted of intravenous ivuxolimab at 0.01 to 10 mg/kg every 2 weeks. Of mixed ages from about 20 to 90 and averaging about 60 years, the group was around 78% male. Checkpoint inhibitors had been given previously to 35% to 50% of patients.

Points from the study as a whole: Antigen specificity was not determined for the expanded peripheral T cells.

V was pared by 2 bases and J by 3 bases, with 8 bases between. Germline V gene sequence: CDR1 SGHRS, CDR2 YFSETQ. The CDR3 has 13 residues. The sample was CD4+ or CD8+ T cells sorted from blood, taken in a trial of the OX40 agonist ivuxolimab. The receptor was isolated from an adult with an advanced solid tumor such as melanoma, head and neck, liver or kidney cancer. The chain employs TRBV5-1 and TRBJ1-1; D gene uncertain. This CDR3 reads CASSLPGHTEAFF. CDR3 sequence (DNA): TGCGCCAGCAGCTTACCGGGTCACACTGAAGCTTTCTTT.